This entry features one TCR beta chain sequence. The antigen is unknown. The record originates from a study of cytomegalovirus exposure and HLA in healthy donors. Across the study: Earlier, 110 million or so unique TCR beta sequences were recovered from approximately 200 million T cells by an analysis. General study points: Despite most TCR sequences being rare, some public TCRs occurred in many donors.

The V and J ends lost 8 bases and 4 bases respectively, with 15 bases between them. Germline-derived CDR1 and CDR2 are SGHRS and YFSETQ. The CDR3 has 13 amino acids. PCR employed 60 Vbeta and 13 Jbeta primers. Using immunoSEQ multiplex PCR, the repertoire was profiled, and TCRdb retains in-frame clones only, with some absent. This table has approximately 150,000 clones, over 75% appearing once. This sequence was found in a man in his fifties or sixties in good health and CMV-seropositive. The genes are TRBV5-1 and TRBJ1-1, with D possibly matching TRBD1 (6 bases). Sequencing input: PBMCs. The CDR3 here is CASTEQGATEAFF. CDR3 in DNA: TGCGCCAGTACGGAACAGGGTGCCACTGAAGCTTTCTTT.